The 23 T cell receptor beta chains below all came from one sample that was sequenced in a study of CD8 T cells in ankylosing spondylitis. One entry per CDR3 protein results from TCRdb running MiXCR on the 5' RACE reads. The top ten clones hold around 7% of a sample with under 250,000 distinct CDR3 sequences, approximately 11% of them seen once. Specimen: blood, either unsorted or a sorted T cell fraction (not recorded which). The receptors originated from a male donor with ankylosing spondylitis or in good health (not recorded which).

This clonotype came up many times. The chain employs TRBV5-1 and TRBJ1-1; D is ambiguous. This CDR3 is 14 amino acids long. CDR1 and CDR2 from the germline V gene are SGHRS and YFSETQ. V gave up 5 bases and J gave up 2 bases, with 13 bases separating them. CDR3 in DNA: TGCGCCAGCAGTCTGGAGCCCCAAAACACTGAAGCTTTCTTT. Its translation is CASSLEPQNTEAFF.

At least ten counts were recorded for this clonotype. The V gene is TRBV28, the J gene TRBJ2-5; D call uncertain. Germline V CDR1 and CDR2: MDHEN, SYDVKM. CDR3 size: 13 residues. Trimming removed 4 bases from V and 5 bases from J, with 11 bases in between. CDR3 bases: TGTGCCAGCAGTTCCCTTTCTGGTGAGACCCAGTACTTC. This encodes CASSSLSGETQYF. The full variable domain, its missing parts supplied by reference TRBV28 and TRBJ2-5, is DVKVTQSSRYLVKRTGEKVFLECVQDMDHENMFWYRQDPGLGLRLIYFSYDVKMKEKGDIPEGYSVSREKKERFSLILESASTNQTSMYLCASSSLSGETQYFGPGTRLLVL.

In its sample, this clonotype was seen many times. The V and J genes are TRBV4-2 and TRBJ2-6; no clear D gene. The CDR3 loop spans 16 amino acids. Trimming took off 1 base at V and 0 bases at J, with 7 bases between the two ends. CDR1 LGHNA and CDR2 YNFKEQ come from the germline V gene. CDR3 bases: TGTGCCAGCAGCCAAGTTCACAGCTCTGGGGCCAACGTCCTGACTTTC. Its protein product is CASSQVHSSGANVLTF.

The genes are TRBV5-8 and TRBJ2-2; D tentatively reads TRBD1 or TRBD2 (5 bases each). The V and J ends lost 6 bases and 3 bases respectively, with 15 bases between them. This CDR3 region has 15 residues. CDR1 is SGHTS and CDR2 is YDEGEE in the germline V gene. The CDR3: CASTVDGADTGELFF. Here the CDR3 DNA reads TGTGCCAGCACTGTTGACGGGGCGGACACCGGGGAGCTGTTTTTT.

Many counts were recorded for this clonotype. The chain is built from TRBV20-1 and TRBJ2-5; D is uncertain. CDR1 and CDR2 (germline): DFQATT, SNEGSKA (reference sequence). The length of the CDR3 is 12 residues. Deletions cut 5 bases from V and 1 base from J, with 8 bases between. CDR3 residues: CSAEPFQETQYF. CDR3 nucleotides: TGCAGTGCTGAACCGTTCCAAGAGACCCAGTACTTC.

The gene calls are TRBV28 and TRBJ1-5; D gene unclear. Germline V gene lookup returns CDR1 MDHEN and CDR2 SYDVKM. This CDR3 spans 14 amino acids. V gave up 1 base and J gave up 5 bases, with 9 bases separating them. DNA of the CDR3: TGTGCCAGCAGTTTATTTGCGAGGGATCAGCCCCAGCATTTT. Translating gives CASSLFARDQPQHF.

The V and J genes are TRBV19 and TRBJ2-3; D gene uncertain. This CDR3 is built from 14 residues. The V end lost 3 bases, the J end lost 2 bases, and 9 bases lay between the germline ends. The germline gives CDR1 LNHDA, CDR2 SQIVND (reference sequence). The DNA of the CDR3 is TGTGCCAGTAGTATGGGCAGCATCACAGATACGCAGTATTTT. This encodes CASSMGSITDTQYF.

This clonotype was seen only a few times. The CDR3 DNA is TGTGCCAGCAGCCAGGGGGATAGGGAAAACATTCAGTACTTC. It codes for CASSQGDRENIQYF. This sequence joins TRBV3-1 and TRBJ2-4; D might be TRBD1 or TRBD2, each matching 5 bases. V was cut by 3 bases and J by 5 bases, with 11 bases left in between. The V gene's germline CDR1 is LGHDT and CDR2 YNNKEL (reference sequence). The CDR3 contains 14 residues.

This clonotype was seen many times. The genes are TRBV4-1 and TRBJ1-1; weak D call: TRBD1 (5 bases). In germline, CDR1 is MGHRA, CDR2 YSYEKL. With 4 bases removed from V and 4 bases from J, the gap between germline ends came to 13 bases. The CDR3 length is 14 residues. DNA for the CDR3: TGCGCCAGCAGCCGTGGTAGGGGATTCACTGAAGCTTTCTTT. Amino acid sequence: CASSRGRGFTEAFF.

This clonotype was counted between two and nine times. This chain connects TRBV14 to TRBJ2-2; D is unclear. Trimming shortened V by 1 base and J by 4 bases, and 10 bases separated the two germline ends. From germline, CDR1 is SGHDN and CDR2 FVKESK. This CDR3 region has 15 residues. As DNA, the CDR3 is TGTGCCAGCAGCCAAGCACTGTGGGGCACCGGGGAGCTGTTTTTT. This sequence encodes CASSQALWGTGELFF.

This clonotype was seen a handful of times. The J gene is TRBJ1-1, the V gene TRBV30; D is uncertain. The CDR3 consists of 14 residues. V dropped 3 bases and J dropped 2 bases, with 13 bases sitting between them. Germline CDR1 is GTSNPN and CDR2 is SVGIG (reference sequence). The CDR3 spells CAWRRAWGNTEAFF. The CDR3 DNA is TGTGCCTGGAGGCGAGCTTGGGGTAACACTGAAGCTTTCTTT. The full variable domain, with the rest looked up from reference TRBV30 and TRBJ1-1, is SQTIHQWPATLVQPVGSPLSLECTVEGTSNPNLYWYRQAAGRGLQLLFYSVGIGQISSEVPQNLSASRPQDRQFILSSKKLLLSDSGFYLCAWRRAWGNTEAFFGQGTRLTVV.

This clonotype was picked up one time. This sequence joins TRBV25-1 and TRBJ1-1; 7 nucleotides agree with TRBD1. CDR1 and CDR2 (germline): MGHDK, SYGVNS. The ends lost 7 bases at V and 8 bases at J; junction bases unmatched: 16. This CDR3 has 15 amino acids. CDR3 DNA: TGTGCCAGCATTAGAACAGGGGCCACGGGGGGGGAAGCTTTCTTT. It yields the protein CASIRTGATGGEAFF.

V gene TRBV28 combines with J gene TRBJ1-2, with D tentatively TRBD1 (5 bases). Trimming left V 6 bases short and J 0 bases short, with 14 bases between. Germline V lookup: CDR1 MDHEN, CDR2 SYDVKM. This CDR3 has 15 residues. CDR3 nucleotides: TGTGCCAGCAGGGTAACAGGAGACTCTAACTATGGCTACACCTTC. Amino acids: CASRVTGDSNYGYTF.

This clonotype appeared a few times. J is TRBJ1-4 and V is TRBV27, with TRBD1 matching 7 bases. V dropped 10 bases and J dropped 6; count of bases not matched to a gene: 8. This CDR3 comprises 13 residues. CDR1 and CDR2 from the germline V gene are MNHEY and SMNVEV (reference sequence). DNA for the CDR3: TGTGCCACCGGGACAGTCGGGGATGAAAAACTGTTTTTT. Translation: CATGTVGDEKLFF.

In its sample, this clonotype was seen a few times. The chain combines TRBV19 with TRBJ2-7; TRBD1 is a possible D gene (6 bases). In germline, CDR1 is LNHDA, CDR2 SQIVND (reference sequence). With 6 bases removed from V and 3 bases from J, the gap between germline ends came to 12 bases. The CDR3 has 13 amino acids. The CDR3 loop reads CASSAQGIYEQYF. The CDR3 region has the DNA TGTGCCAGTAGCGCACAGGGCATCTACGAGCAGTACTTC.

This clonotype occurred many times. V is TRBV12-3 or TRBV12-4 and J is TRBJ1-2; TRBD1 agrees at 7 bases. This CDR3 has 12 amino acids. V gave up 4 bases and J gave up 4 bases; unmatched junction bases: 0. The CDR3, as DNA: TGTGCCAGCAGTTGGACAGGCTATGGCTACACCTTC. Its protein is CASSWTGYGYTF.

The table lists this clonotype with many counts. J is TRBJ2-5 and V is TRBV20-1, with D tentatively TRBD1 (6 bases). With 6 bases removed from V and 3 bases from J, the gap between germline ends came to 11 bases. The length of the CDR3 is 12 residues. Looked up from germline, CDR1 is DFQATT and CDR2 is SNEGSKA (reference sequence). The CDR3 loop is CSAQRTEETQYF. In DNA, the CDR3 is TGCAGTGCCCAACGGACAGAAGAGACCCAGTACTTC.

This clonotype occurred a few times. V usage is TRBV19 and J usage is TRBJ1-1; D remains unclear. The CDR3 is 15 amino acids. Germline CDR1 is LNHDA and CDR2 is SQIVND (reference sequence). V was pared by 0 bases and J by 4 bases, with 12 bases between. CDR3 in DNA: TGTGCCAGTAGTATAGACGATTCGAGCACCACTGAAGCTTTCTTT. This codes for CASSIDDSSTTEAFF.

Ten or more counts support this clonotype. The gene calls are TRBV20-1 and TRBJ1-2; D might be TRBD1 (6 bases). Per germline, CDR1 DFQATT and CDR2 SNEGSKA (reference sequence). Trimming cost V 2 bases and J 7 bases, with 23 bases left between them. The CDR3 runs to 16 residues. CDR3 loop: CSARLRGGGGISGYTF. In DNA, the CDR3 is TGCAGTGCTAGACTTCGGGGGGGCGGGGGAATAAGTGGCTACACCTTC.

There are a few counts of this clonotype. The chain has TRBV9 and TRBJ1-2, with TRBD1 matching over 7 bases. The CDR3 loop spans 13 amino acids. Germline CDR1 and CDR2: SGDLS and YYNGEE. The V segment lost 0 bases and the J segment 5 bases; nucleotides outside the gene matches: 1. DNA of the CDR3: TGTGCCAGCAGCGTAGGGACAGGATATGGCTACACCTTC. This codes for CASSVGTGYGYTF.

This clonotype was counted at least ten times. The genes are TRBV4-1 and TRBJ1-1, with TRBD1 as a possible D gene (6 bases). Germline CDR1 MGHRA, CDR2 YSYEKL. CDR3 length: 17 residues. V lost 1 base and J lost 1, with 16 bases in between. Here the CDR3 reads CASSQVSQTGRNTEAFF. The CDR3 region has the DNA TGCGCCAGCAGCCAAGTATCGCAAACAGGGAGGAACACTGAAGCTTTCTTT.

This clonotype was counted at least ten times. The CDR3 DNA reads as TGCAGCGGTTCAAGAGGCATGATGAACACTGAAGCTTTCTTT. Translation gives CSGSRGMMNTEAFF. The J gene is TRBJ1-1, the V gene TRBV29-1, with D unclear. Germline V gene data show CDR1 as SQVTM and CDR2 as ANQGSEA. The CDR3 sequence is 14 residues long. V lost 7 bases and J lost 0, with 15 bases in between.

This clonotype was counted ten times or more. CDR3 sequence reads: CASSGGTGGYEQYF. CDR3 nucleotide sequence: TGCGCCAGCAGCGGAGGGACAGGGGGCTACGAGCAGTACTTC. The chain joins TRBV5-1 to TRBJ2-7, with 11 bases that match TRBD1. V shed 4 bases, J shed 3 bases, and the junction held 3 bases outside the gene matches. Germline values: CDR1 SGHRS, CDR2 YFSETQ. The CDR3 is 14 residues long.